The 8 T cell receptor beta chains below come from one sample, sequenced in a study of blood T cell repertoires in COVID-19. Data came from immunoSEQ multiplex PCR; TCRdb stores just in-frame clones and leaves some out. Among 150,000 or so clones listed, around 82% were seen once. Sequencing input: peripheral blood. These receptors were obtained from a human donor in a cohort sampled during active COVID-19.

The chain uses TRBV11-1 and TRBJ1-1; 7 bases match TRBD1. V shed 5 bases and J 1 base; nucleotides not matched to a gene: 10. The CDR3 covers 16 residues. Germline CDR1 SGHAT, CDR2 FQDESV (reference sequence). CDR3 DNA: TGTGCCAGCAGCCCCTCTCCGACAGGGACGAACACTGAAGCTTTCTTT. Its translation: CASSPSPTGTNTEAFF.

The chain has TRBV28 and TRBJ1-2; 10 positions match TRBD1. This CDR3 contains 14 residues. Germline CDR1 and CDR2: MDHEN and SYDVKM. Trimming removed 5 bases from V and 8 bases from J; junction bases left unmatched: 8. The CDR3 is CASSPPPTGGGYTF. The CDR3, as DNA: TGTGCCAGCAGTCCCCCTCCGACAGGGGGCGGCTACACCTTC.

The V call is TRBV9, the J call TRBJ2-1; 7 positions match TRBD1. Germline V gene sequence: CDR1 SGDLS, CDR2 YYNGEE. V was clipped by 3 bases and J by 5 bases; unmatched bases: 14. The CDR3 sequence is 17 residues long. This chain's CDR3 is CASSDPRTGTDNNEQFF. CDR3 coding DNA: TGTGCCAGCAGCGACCCTCGAACCGGGACAGACAACAATGAGCAGTTCTTC.

This chain connects TRBV21-1 to TRBJ2-6; the table's TRBD1 call for D was not verified on the DNA. TRBV21-1 counts as a pseudogene. The CDR3 is 17 amino acids. DNA of the CDR3: TGTGCCAGCAGCAAAGTTCAAGGGGCTTCTGGGGCCAACGTCCTGACTTTC. Protein product: CASSKVQGASGANVLTF.

This clone was seen ten or more times. J is TRBJ1-1 and V is TRBV19; no clear D gene. The V end lost 3 bases, the J end lost 4 bases, and 12 bases lay between the germline ends. CDR3 length: 14 residues. Germline CDR1 and CDR2: LNHDA and SQIVND (reference sequence). The CDR3 region is CASSIEGMGTEAFF. Written as DNA, the CDR3 is TGTGCCAGTAGTATCGAGGGTATGGGCACTGAAGCTTTCTTT.

The chain uses TRBV7-2 and TRBJ2-7; D gene unclear. Trimming cost V 1 base and J 1 base, with 8 bases left between them. From germline, CDR1 is SGHTA and CDR2 FQGNSA. CDR3 length: 14 residues. Here the CDR3 DNA reads TGTGCCAGCAGCTTAGTTTCGTCGTCCTACGAGCAGTACTTC. The encoded protein is CASSLVSSSYEQYF.

V gene TRBV4-3 combines with J gene TRBJ2-2; 10 bases are a match to TRBD2. Germline V CDR1 and CDR2: LGHNA, YSLEER. With 3 bases clipped from V and 4 bases from J, the junction kept 2 bases outside the gene matches. This CDR3 is built from 15 residues. The CDR3 sequence: CASSQSSGSTGELFF. For the CDR3, the DNA is TGCGCCAGCAGCCAGTCTAGCGGGAGCACCGGGGAGCTGTTTTTT.

V gene TRBV6-5 combines with J gene TRBJ1-3; D gene uncertain. Deletions cut 7 bases from V and 0 bases from J, with 7 bases between. The CDR3 is made up of 13 amino acids. Germline V gene data show CDR1 as MNHEY and CDR2 as SVGAGI. The CDR3 is CASTENSGNTIYF. As DNA, the CDR3 is TGTGCCAGCACGGAGAACTCTGGAAACACCATATATTTT.